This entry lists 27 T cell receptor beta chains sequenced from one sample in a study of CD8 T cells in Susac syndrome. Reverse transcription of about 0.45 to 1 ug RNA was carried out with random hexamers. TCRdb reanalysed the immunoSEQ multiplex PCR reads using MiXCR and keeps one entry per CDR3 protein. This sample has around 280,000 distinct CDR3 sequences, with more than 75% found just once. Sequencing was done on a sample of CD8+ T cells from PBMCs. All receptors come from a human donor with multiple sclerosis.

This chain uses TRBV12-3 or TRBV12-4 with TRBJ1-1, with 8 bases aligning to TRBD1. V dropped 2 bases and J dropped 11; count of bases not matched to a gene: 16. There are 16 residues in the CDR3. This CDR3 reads CASSLSSLQGGLGAFF. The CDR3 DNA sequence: TGTGCCAGCAGTTTATCCTCTCTACAGGGGGGGCTCGGGGCTTTCTTT.

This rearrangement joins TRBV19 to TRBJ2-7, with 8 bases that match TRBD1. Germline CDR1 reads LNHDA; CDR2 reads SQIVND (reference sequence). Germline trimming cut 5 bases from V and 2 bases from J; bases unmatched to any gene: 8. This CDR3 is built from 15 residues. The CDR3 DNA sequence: TGTGCCAGTAGTCCCATTGGACAGGGAACCTACGAGCAGTACTTC. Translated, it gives CASSPIGQGTYEQYF. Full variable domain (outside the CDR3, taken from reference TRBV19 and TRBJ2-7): DGGITQSPKYLFRKEGQNVTLSCEQNLNHDAMYWYRQDPGQGLRLIYYSQIVNDFQKGDIAEGYSVSREKKESFPLTVTSAQKNPTAFYLCASSPIGQGTYEQYFGPGTRLTVT.

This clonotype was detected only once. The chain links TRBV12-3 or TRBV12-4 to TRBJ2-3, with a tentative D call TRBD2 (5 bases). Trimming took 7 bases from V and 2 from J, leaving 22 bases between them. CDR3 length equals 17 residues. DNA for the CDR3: TGTGCCAGCACCCCCCGGGCGCCTCGACTACACACAGATACGCAGTATTTT. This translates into CASTPRAPRLHTDTQYF.

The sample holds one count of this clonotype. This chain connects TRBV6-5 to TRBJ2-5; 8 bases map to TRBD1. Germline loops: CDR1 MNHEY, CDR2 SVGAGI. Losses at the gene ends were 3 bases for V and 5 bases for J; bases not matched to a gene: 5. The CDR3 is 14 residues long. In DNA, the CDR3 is TGTGCCAGCAGTTATCGGACAGGGCGGGAGACCCAGTACTTC. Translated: CASSYRTGRETQYF.

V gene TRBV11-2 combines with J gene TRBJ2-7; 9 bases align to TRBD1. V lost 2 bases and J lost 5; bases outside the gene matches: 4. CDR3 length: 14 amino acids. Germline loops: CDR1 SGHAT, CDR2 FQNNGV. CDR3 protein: CASSLTGGADEQYF. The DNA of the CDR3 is TGTGCCAGCAGCTTAACAGGGGGCGCGGACGAGCAGTACTTC.

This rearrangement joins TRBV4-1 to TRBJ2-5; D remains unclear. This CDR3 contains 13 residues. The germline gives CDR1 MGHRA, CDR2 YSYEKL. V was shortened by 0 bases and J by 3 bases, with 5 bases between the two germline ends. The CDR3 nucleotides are TGCGCCAGCAGCCAAGACGTAGAAGAGACCCAGTACTTC. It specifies CASSQDVEETQYF.

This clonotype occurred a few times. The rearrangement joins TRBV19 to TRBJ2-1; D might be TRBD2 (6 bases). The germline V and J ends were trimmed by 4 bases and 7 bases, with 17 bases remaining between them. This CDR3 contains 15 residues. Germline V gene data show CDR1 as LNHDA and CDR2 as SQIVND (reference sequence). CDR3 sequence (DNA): TGTGCCAGTAGTACAAGGAGCGCCGGGGGAAATGAGCAGTTCTTC. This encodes CASSTRSAGGNEQFF.

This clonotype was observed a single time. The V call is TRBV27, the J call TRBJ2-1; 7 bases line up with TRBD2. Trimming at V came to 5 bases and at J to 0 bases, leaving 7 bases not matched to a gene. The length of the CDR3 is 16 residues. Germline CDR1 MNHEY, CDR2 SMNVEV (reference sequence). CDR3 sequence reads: CASSRAGWSSYNEQFF. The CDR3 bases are TGTGCCAGCAGTCGAGCGGGATGGAGCTCCTACAATGAGCAGTTCTTC.

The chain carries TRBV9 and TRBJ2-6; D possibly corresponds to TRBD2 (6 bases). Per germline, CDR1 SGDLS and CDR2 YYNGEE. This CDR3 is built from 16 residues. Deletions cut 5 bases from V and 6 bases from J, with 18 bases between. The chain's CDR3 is CASRDSGLREANVLTF. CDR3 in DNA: TGTGCCAGCAGGGACTCAGGCTTGCGGGAGGCCAACGTCCTGACTTTC.

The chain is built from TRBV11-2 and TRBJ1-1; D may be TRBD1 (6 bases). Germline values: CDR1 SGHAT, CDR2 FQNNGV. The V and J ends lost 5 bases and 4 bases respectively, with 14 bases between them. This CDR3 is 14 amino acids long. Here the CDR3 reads CASSPLPGVTEAFF. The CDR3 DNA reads TGTGCCAGCAGCCCCCTCCCAGGGGTCACTGAAGCTTTCTTT.

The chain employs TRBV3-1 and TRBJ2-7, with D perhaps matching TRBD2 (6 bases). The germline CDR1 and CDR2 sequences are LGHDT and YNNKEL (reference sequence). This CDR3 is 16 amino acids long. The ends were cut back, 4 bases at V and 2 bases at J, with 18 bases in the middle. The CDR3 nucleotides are TGTGCCAGCAGCCTCAGCTCCGCCGGGAGAACCTACGAGCAGTACTTC. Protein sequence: CASSLSSAGRTYEQYF.

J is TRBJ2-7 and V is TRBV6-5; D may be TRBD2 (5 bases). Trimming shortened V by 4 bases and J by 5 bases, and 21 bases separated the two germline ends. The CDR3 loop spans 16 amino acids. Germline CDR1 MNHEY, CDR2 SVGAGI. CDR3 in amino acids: CASSLVSPPGGDEQYF. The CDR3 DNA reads TGTGCCAGCAGTTTGGTTTCGCCCCCCGGAGGTGACGAGCAGTACTTC.

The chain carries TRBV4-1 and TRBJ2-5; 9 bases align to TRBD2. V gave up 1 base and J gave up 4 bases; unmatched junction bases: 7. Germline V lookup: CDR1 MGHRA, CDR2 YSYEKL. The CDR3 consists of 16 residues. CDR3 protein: CASSQVLLAGSETQYF. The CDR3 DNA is TGCGCCAGCAGCCAAGTCTTACTAGCGGGCTCAGAGACCCAGTACTTC.

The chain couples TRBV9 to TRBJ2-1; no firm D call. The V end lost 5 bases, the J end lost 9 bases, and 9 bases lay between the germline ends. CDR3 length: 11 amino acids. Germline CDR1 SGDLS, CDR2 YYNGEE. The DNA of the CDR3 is TGTGCCAGCAGTGTCGGCCGTGAGCAGTTCTTC. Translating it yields CASSVGREQFF.

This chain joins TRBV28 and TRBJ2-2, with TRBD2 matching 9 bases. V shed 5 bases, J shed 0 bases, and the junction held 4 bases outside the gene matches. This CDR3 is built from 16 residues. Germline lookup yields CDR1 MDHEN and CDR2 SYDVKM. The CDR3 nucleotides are TGTGCCAGCAGTCAAAGCGGGAGGTCGAACACCGGGGAGCTGTTTTTT. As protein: CASSQSGRSNTGELFF.

This CDR3 is CASSVAGTELDTQYF. CDR3 nucleotide sequence: TGTGCCAGCAGCGTAGCAGGGACAGAATTAGATACGCAGTATTTT. The chain uses TRBV9 and TRBJ2-3; 7 bases map to TRBD1. V gave up 0 bases and J gave up 5 bases; unmatched junction bases: 6. The CDR3 runs 15 residues. The germline V gene encodes CDR1 SGDLS and CDR2 YYNGEE.

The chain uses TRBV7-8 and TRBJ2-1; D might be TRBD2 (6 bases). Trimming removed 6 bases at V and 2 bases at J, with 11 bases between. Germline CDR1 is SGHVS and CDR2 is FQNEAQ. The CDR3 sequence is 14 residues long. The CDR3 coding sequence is TGTGCCAGCAGAGTGGAGGGACCCTACAATGAGCAGTTCTTC. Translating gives CASRVEGPYNEQFF.

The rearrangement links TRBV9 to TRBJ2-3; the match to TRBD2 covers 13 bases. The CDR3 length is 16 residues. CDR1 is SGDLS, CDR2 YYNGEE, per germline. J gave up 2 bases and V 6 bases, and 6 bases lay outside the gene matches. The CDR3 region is CASTLGLAGTTDTQYF. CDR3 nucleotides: TGTGCCAGCACCTTGGGACTAGCGGGAACCACAGATACGCAGTATTTT.

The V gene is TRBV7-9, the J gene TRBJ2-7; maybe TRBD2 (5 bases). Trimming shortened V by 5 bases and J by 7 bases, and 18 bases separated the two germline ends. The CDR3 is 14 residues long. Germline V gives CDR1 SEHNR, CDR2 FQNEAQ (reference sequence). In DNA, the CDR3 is TGTGCCAGCAGCCCTCAAGGACCCTCGGGGGAGCAGTACTTC. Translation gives CASSPQGPSGEQYF.

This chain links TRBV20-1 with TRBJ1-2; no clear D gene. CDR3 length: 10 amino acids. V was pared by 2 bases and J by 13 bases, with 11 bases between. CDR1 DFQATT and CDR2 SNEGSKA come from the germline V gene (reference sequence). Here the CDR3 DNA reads TGCAGTGCTAGAAGTCAAGGTGGCACCTTC. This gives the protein CSARSQGGTF.

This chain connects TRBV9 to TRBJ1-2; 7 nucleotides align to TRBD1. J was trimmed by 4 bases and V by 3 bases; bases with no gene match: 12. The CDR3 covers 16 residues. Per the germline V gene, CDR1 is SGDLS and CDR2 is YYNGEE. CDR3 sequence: CASSAPTGDRFYGYTF. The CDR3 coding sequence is TGTGCCAGCAGCGCTCCAACTGGGGACAGATTCTATGGCTACACCTTC.

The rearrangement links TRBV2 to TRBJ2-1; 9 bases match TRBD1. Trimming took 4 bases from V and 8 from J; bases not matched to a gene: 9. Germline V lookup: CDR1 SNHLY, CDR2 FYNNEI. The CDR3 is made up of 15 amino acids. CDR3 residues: CASSVYRDRAYEQFF. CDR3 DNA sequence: TGTGCCAGCAGTGTTTATCGGGACAGGGCTTATGAGCAGTTCTTC.

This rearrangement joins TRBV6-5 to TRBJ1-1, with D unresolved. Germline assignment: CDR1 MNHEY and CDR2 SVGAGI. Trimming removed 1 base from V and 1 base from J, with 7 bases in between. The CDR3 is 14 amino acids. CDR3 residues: CASSYLNGNTEAFF. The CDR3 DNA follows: TGTGCCAGCAGTTACTTAAACGGGAACACTGAAGCTTTCTTT.

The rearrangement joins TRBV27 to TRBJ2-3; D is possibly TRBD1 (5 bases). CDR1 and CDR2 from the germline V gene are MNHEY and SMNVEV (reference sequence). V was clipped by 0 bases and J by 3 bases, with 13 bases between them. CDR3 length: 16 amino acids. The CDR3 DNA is TGTGCCAGCAGTTTATCTTGGGGCCCCATGACAGATACGCAGTATTTT. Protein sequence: CASSLSWGPMTDTQYF.

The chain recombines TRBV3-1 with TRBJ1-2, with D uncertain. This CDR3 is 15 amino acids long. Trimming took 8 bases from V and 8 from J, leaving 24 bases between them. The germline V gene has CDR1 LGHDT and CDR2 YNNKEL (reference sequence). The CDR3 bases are TGTGCCAGCGCTTCTACAGCCTCCTCTCCACAGGGCTACACCTTC. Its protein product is CASASTASSPQGYTF.

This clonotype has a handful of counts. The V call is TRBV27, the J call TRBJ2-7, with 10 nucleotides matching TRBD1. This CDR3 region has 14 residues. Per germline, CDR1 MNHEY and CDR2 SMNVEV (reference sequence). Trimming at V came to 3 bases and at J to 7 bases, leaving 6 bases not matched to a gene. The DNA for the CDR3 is TGTGCCAGCAGTTTTCGACAGGGGGCGGGTGAGCAGTACTTC. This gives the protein CASSFRQGAGEQYF.

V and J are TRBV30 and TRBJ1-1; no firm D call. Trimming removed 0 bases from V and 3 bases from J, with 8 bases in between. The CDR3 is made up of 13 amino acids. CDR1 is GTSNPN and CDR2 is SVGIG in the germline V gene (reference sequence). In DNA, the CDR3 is TGTGCCTGGAGTGTTGGAGGGTACACTGAAGCTTTCTTT. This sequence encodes CAWSVGGYTEAFF.